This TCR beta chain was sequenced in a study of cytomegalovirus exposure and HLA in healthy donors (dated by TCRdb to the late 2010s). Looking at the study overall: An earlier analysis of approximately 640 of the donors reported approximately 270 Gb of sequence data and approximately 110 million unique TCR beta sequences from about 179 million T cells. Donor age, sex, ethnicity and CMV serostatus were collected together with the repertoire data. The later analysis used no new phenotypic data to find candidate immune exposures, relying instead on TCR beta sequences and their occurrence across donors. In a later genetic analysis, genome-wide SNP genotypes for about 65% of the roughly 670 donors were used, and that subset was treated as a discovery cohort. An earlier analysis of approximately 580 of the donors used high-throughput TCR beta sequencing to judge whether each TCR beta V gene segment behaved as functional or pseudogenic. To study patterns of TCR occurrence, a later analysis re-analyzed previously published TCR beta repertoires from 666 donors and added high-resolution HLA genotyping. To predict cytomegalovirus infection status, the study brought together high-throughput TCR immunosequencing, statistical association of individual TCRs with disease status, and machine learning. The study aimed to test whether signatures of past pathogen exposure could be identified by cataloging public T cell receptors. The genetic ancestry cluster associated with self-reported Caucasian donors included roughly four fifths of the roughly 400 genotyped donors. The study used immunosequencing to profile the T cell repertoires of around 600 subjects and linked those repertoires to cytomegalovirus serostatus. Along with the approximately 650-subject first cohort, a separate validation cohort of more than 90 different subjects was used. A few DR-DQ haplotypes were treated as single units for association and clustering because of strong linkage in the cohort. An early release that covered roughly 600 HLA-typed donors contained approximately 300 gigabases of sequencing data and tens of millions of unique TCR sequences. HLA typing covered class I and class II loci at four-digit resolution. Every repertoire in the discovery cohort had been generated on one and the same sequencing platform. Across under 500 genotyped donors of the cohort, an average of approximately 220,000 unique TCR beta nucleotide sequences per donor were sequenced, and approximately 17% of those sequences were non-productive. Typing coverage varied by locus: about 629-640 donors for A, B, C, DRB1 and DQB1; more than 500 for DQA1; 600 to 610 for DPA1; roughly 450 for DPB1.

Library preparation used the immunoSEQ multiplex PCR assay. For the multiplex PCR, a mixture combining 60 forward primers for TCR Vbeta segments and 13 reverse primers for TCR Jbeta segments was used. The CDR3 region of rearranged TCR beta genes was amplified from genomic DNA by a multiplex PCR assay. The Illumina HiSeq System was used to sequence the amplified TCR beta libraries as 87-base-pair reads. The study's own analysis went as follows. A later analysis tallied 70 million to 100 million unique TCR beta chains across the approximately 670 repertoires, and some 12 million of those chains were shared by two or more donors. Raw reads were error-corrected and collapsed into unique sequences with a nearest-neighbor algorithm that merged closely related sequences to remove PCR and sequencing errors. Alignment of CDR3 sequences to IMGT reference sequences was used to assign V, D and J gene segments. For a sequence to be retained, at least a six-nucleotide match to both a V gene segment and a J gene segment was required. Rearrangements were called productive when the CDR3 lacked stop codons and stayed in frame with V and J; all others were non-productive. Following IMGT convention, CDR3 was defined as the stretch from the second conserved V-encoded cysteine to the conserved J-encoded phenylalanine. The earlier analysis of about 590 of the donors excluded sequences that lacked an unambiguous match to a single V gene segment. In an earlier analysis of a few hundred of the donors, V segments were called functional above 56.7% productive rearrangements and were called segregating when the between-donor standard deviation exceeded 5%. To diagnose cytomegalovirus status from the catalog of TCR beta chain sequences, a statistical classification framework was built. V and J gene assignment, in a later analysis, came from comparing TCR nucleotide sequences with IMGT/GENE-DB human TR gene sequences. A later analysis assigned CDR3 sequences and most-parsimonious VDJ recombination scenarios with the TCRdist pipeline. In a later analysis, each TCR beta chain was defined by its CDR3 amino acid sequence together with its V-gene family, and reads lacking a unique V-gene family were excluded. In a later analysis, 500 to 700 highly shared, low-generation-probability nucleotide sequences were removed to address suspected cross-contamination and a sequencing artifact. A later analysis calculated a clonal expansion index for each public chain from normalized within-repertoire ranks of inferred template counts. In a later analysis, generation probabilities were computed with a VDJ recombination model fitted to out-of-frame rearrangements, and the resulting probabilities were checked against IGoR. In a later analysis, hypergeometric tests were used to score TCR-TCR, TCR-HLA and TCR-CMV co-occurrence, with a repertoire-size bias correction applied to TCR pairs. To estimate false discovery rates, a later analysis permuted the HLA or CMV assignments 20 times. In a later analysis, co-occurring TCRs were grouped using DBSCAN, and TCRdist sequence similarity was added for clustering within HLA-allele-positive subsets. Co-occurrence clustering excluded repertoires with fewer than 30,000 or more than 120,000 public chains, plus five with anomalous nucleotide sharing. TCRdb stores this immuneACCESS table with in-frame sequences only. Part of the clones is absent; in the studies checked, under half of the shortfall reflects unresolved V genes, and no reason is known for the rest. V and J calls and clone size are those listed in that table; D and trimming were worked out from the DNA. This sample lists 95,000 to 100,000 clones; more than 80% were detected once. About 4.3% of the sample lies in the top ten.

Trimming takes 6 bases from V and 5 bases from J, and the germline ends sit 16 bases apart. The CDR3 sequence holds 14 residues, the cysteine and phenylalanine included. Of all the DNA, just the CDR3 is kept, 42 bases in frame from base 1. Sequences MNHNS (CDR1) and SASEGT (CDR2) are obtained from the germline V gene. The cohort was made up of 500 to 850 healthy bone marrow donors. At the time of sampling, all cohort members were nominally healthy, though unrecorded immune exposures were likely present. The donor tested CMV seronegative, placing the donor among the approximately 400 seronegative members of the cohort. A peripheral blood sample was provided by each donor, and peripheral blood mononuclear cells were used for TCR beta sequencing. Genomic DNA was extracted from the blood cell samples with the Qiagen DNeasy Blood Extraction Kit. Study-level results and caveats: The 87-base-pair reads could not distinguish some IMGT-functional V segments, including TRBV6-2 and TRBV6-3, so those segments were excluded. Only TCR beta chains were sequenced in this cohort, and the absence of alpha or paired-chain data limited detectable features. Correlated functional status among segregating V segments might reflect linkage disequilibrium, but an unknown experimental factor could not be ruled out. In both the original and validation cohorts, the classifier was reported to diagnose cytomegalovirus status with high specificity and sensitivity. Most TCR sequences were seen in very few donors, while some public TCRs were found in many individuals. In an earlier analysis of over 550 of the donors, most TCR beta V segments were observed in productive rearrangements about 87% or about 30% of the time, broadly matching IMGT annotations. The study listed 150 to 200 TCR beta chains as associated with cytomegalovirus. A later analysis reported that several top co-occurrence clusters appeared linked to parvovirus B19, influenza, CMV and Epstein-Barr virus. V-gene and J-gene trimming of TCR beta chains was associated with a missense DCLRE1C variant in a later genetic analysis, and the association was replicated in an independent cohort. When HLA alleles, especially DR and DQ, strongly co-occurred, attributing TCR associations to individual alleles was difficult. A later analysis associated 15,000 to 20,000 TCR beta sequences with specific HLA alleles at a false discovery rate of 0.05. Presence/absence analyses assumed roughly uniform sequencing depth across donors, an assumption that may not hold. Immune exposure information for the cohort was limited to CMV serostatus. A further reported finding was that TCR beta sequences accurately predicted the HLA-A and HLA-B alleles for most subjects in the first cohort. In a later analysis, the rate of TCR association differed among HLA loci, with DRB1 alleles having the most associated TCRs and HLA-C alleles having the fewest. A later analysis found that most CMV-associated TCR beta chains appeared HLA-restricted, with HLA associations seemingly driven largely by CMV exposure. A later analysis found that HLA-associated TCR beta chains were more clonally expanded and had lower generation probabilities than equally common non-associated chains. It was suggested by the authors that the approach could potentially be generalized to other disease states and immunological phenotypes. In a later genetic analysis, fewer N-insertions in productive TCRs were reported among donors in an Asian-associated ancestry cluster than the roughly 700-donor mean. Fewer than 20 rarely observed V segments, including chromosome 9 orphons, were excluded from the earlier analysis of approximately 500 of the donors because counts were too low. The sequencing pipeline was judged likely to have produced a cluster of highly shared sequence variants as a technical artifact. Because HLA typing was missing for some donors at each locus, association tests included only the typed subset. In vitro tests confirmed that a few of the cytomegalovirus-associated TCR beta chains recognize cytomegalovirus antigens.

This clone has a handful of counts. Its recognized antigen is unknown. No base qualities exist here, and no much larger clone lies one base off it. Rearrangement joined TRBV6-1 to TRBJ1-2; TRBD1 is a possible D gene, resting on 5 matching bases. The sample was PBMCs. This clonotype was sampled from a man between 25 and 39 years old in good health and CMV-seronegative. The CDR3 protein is CASRPGPGKYGYTF. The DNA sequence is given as TGTGCCAGCAGACCCGGCCCAGGGAAATATGGCTACACCTTC.